The TCR beta chain under discussion was sequenced for a study of blood T cell repertoires in COVID-19. About the study: From the United States, Italy and Spain came samples of acute and convalescent COVID-19. The analysed material was cDNA or gDNA that came from T cells, B-cell-depleted T cells, or PBMCs.

The CDR3 covers 15 residues. Germline loops: CDR1 LGHNA, CDR2 YSLEER. The V gene end was trimmed by 3 bases and the J gene end by 5 bases; junction bases not matched to a gene: 3. Per the study methods: Scientists estimated how many nucleated cells there were by amplifying reference gene primers. Produced via immunoSEQ multiplex PCR; TCRdb's table is partial and in-frame only. Clonal size and the V and J genes are those of that table, whereas D and trimming came from the DNA. The table records fewer than 110,000 clones, approximately 81% of them present only once. The receptor comes from a woman in her sixties or seventies with active or convalescent COVID-19. The V and J genes are TRBV4-3 and TRBJ2-1; 11 bases are a match to TRBD2. Specimen: peripheral blood. The CDR3 nucleotides are TGCGCCAGCAGCCAGGGACTAGCGGAGAACAATGAGCAGTTCTTC. Its protein product is CASSQGLAENNEQFF.